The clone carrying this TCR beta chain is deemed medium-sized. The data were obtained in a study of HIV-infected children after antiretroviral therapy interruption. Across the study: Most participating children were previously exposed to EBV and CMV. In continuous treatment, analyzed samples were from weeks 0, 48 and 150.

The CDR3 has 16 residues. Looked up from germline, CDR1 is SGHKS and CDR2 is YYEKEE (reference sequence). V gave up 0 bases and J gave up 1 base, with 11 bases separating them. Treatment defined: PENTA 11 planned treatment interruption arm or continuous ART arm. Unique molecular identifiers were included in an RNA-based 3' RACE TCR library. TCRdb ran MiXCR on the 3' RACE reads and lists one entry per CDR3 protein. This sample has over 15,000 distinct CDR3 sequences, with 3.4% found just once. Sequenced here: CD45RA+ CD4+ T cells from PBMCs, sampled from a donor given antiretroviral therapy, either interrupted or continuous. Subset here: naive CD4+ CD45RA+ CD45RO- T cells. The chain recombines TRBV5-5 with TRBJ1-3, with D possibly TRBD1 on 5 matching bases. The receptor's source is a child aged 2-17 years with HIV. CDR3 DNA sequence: TGTGCCAGCAGCTTGGCCTCTAGGGGTTCTGGAAACACCATATATTTT. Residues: CASSLASRGSGNTIYF. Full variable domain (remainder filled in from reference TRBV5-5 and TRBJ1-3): DAGVTQSPTHLIKTRGQQVTLRCSPISGHKSVSWYQQVLGQGPQFIFQYYEKEERGRGNFPDRFSARQFPNYSSELNVNALLLGDSALYLCASSLASRGSGNTIYFGEGSWLTVV.